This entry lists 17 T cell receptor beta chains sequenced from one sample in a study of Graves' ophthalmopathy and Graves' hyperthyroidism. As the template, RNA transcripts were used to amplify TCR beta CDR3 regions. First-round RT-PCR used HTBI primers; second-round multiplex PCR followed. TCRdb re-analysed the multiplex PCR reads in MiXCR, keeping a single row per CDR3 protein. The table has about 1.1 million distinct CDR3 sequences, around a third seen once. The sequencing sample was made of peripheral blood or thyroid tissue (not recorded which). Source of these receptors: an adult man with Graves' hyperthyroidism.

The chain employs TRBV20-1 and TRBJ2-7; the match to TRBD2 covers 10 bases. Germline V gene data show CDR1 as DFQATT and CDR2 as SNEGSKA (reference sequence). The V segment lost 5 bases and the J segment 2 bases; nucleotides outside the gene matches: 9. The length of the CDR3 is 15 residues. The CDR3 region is CSAHSGGTPPYEQYF. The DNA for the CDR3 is TGCAGTGCTCATAGCGGGGGGACCCCGCCCTACGAGCAGTACTTC.

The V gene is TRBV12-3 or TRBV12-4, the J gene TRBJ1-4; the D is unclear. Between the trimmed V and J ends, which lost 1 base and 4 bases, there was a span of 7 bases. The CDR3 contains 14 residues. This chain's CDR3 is CASSLDGLNEKLFF. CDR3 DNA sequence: TGTGCCAGCAGTTTAGACGGCCTTAATGAAAAACTGTTTTTT.

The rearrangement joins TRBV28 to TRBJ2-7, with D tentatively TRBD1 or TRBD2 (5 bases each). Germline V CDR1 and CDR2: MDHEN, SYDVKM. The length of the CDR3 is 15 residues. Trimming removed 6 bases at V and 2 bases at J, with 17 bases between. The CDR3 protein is CASSPIGTAAYEQYF. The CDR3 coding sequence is TGTGCCAGCAGCCCGATCGGGACGGCCGCCTACGAGCAGTACTTC. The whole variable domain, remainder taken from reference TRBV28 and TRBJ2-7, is DVKVTQSSRYLVKRTGEKVFLECVQDMDHENMFWYRQDPGLGLRLIYFSYDVKMKEKGDIPEGYSVSREKKERFSLILESASTNQTSMYLCASSPIGTAAYEQYFGPGTRLTVT.

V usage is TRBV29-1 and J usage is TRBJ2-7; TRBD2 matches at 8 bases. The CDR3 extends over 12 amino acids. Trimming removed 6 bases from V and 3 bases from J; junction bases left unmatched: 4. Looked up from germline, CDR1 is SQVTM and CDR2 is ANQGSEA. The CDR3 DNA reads TGCAGCGTAACGGGACTAGGCTACGAGCAGTACTTC. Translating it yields CSVTGLGYEQYF.

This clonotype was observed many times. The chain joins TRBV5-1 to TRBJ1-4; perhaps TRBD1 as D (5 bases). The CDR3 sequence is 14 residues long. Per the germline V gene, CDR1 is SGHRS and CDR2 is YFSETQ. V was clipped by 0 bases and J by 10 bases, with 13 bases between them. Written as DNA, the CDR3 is TGCGCCAGCAGCTTGGAGGTTGGGGGTGCAAAACTGTTTTTT. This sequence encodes CASSLEVGGAKLFF.

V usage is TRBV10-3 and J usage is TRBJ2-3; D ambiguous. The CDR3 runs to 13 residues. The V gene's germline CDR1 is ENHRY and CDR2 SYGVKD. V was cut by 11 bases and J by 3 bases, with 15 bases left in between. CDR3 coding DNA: TGTGCCGTAAAAGTGGGCCAGACAGATACGCAGTATTTT. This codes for CAVKVGQTDTQYF.

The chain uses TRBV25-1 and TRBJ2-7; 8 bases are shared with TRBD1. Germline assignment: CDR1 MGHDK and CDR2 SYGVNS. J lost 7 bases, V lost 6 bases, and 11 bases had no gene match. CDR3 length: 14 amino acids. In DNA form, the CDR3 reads TGTGCCAGCAGCTGGACAGGGTCCTACAATGAGCAGTACTTC. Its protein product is CASSWTGSYNEQYF.

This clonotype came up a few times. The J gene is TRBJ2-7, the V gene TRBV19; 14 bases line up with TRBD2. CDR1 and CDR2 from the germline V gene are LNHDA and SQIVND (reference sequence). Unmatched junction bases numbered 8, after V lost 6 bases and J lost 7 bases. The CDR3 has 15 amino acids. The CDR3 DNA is TGTGCCAGTAGACCGGGACTAGCGGGAGCGGGTGAGCAGTACTTC. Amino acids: CASRPGLAGAGEQYF. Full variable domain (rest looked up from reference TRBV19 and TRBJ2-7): DGGITQSPKYLFRKEGQNVTLSCEQNLNHDAMYWYRQDPGQGLRLIYYSQIVNDFQKGDIAEGYSVSREKKESFPLTVTSAQKNPTAFYLCASRPGLAGAGEQYFGPGTRLTVT.

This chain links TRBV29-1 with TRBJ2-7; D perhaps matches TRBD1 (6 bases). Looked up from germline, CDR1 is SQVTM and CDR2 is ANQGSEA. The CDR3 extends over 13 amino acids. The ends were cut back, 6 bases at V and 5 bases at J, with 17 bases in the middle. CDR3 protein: CSVHATGFHEQYF. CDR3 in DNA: TGCAGCGTGCACGCGACAGGTTTCCACGAGCAGTACTTC.

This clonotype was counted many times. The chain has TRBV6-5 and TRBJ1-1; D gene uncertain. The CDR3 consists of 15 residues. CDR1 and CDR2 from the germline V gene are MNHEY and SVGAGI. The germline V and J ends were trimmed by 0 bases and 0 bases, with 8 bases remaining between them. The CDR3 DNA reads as TGTGCCAGCAGTTACTCGTGGGCGATGAACACTGAAGCTTTCTTT. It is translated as CASSYSWAMNTEAFF.

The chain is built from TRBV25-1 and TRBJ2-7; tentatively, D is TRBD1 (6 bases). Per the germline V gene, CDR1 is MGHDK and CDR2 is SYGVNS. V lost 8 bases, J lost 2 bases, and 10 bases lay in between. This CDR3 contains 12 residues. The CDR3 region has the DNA TGTGCCAGCGGGACAATCGCCTACGAGCAGTACTTC. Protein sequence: CASGTIAYEQYF.

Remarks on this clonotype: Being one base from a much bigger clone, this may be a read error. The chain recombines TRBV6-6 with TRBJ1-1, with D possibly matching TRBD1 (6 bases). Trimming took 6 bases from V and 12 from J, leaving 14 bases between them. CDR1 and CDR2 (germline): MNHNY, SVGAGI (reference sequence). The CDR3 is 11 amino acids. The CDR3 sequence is CASSLGRDTFF. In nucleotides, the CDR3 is TGTGCCAGCAGCCTCGGGAGGGACACTTTCTTT.

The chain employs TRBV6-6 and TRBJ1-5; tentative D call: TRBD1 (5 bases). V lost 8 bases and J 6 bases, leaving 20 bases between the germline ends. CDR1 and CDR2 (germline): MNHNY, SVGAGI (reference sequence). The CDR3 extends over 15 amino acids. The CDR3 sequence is CASESNAHGAQPQHF. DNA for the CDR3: TGTGCCAGCGAATCAAATGCTCACGGGGCTCAGCCCCAGCATTTT.

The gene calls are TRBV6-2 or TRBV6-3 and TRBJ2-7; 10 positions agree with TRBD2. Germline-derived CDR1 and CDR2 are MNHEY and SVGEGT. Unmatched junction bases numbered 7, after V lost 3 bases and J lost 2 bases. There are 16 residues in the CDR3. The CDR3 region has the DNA TGTGCCAGCAGTTATCCCCGGACTAGCGGTACCTACGAGCAGTACTTC. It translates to CASSYPRTSGTYEQYF.

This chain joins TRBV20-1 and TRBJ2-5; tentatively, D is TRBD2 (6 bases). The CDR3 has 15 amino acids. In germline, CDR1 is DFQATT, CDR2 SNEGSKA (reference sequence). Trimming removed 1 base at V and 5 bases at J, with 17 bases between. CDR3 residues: CSARVREVEGETQYF. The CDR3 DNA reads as TGCAGTGCTAGAGTCAGGGAGGTAGAGGGGGAGACCCAGTACTTC.

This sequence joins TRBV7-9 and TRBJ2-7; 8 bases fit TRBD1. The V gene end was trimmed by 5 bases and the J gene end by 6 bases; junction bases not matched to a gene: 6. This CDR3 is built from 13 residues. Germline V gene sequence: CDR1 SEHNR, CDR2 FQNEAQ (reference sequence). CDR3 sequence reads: CASSGQGAIEQYF. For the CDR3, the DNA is TGTGCCAGCAGCGGTCAGGGGGCCATCGAGCAGTACTTC. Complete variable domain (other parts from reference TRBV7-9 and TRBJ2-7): DTGVSQNPRHKITKRGQNVTFRCDPISEHNRLYWYRQTLGQGPEFLTYFQNEAQLEKSRLLSDRFSAERPKGSFSTLEIQRTEQGDSAMYLCASSGQGAIEQYFGPGTRLTVT.

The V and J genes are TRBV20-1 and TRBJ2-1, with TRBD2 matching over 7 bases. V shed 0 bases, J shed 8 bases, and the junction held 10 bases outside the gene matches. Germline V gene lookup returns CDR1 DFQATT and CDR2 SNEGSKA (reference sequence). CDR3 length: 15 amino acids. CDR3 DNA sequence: TGCAGTGCTAGAGATCTATCGGGAGGTTCCTATGAGCAGTTCTTC. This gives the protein CSARDLSGGSYEQFF.